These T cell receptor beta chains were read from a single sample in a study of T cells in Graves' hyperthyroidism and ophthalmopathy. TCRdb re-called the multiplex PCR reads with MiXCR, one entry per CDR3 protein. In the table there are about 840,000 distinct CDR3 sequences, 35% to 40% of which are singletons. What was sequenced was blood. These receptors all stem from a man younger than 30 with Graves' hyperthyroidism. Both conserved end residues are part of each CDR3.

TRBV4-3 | CASSQEVLAGEQYF
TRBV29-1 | CSVATGGPETQHF
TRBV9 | CASSVAEDEQYF
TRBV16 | CASSPTTQGPVEAFF
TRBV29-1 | CSVLAGDGFSGNTIYF
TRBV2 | CASSEVVSGRWFSQYF
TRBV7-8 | CASSLQLWGEGSSYEQYF
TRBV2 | CASSPPDANTEAFF
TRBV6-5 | CASTSGGLHAPLHF
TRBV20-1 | CSARDWGGSEEEQYF
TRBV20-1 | CSAVGRQETQYF
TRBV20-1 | CSARDRAYEQYF
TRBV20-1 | CSARGGAEFQPQHF
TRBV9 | CASSGAEGYTF
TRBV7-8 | CASSYTAGTGAFYEQYF
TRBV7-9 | CASSLAFHYEQYF
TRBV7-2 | CASSQDLEGLSNTGELFF
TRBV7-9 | CASSLDGDGLHF
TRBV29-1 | CSVETGTGGETQYF
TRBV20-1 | CSARTSGRYGTGELFF
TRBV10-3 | CATRGAQETQYF
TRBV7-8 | CASSLEGASEQPQHF
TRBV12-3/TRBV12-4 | CASSSAGGGPGELFF
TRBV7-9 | CASSLETGGGHGYTF
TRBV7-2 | CASSSVWDSLRNTEAFF
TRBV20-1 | CSARGGTGGYSPLHF
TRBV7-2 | CASSSGTGRSPPHF
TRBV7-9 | CASSLSSTIYGYTF
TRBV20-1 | CSASGDRGDYGYTF
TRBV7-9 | CASRGQLLGADEQYF
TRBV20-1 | CSASPGTIYF
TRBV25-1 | CASSLGTASYEQYF
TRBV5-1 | CASSLERGSETQYF
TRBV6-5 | CASSPGAPLTAEQYF
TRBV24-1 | CATSAPGHADTGELFF
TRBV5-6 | CASSSSGQAPYGYTF
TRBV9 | CASSADSEGYTF
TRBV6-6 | CASMKGAWGAFF
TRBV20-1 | CSPDRDRVYEQYF
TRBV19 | CASDEGTGANVLTF
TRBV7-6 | CVSSSGVGYEQYF
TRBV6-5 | CASLPGQANTGELFF
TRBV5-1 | CASSRGVEGKSGYTF
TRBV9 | CASSAGTGAIYGYTF
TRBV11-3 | CASSLEAVAYEQYF
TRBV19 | CASSPLAGTTYEQYF
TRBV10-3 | CAISKPGTGLGEKLFF
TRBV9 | CASSAPPAGNTEAFF
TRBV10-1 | CASSAHSGSTDTQYF
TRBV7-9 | CASSDDRKQETQYF
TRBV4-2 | CASSPHSSSDTQYF
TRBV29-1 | CSVGDGDQETQYF
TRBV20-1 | CSARGAQDYNSPLHF
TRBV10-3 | CASSATQGRDEQYF
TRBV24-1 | CATSDSQTRIARETQYF